The 4 T cell receptor beta chains reported below all come from one sample, sequenced in a study of T-cell memory formation after mild COVID-19. Via MiXCR, TCRdb re-called the 5' RACE reads, giving one row per CDR3 protein. The table has hundreds of thousands of distinct CDR3 sequences, less than 25% seen once. Sequenced sample: PBMCs or a T cell subset sorted from them (not recorded which). These receptors came from an adult woman who had mild COVID-19 (a few samples of this study predate the infection). Cell type and time point are not known.

The CDR3 loop reads CAWSRQNEKLFF. In DNA, the CDR3 is TGTGCCTGGAGCCGGCAGAATGAAAAACTGTTTTTT. The chain carries TRBV30 and TRBJ1-4; no definite D call. V was pared by 3 bases and J by 5 bases, with 7 bases between. Germline V gene data show CDR1 as GTSNPN and CDR2 as SVGIG (reference sequence). This CDR3 contains 12 residues.

The table lists this clonotype with a few counts. The chain combines TRBV12-3 or TRBV12-4 with TRBJ1-1, with 7 nucleotides matching TRBD1. The CDR3 length is 15 residues. Trimming cost V 5 bases and J 4 bases; bases outside gene matches: 10. The CDR3 region is CASSLTATGTTEAFF. Written as DNA, the CDR3 is TGTGCCAGCAGTCTGACCGCGACAGGGACCACTGAAGCTTTCTTT.

This clonotype was detected a few times. The rearrangement joins TRBV15 to TRBJ2-7; D perhaps matches TRBD2 (6 bases). CDR1 and CDR2 (germline): LNHNV, YYDKDF (reference sequence). The CDR3 is made up of 15 amino acids. With 1 base removed from V and 2 bases from J, the gap between germline ends came to 12 bases. CDR3 DNA sequence: TGTGCCACCAGCAGAGGAGGTAGCGGTGCCTACGAGCAGTACTTC. Translated: CATSRGGSGAYEQYF.

This clonotype has just a few counts. The V gene is TRBV12-3 or TRBV12-4, the J gene TRBJ1-2; D is perhaps TRBD1 (6 bases). The V and J ends lost 5 bases and 6 bases respectively, with 13 bases between them. The CDR3 loop spans 13 amino acids. CDR3 DNA: TGTGCCAGCAGTCTTACAGGGTTCAATGGCTACACCTTC. Amino acid sequence: CASSLTGFNGYTF.